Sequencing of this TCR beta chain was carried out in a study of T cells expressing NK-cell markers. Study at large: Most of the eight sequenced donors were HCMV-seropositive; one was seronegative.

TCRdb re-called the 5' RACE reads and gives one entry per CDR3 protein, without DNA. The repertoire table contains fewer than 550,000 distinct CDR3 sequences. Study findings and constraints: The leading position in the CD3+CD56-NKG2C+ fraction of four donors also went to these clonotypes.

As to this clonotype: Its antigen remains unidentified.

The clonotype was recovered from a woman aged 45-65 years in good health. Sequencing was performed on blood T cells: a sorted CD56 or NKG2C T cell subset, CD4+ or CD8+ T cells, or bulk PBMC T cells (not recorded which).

Here the CDR3 reads CATSDFPGEQFF. This rearrangement joins TRBV24-1 to TRBJ2-1; TCRdb gives TRBD1 as the D gene, but with no DNA this cannot be confirmed. The CDR3 has 12 amino acids. Germline values: CDR1 KGHDR, CDR2 SFDVKD.